Below are 15 T cell receptor beta chains sequenced from a single sample in a study of memory CD4+ T cells and cytomegalovirus serostatus. Single viable CD3+CD4+CD8-CD45RO+ cells were sorted as the memory CD4+ T cells. The table came from immunoSEQ multiplex PCR; TCRdb's copy has only in-frame clones and leaves some out. The table records 75,000 to 95,000 clones, around 80% of them present only once. Sequencing used memory CD4+ T cells from blood. These receptors all stem from an adult in good health and CMV-seronegative.

The rearrangement links TRBV7-8 to TRBJ2-5, with a weak D call TRBD1 (5 bases). Between the trimmed V and J ends, which lost 4 bases and 5 bases, there was a span of 14 bases. CDR1 and CDR2 (germline): SGHVS, FQNEAQ. This CDR3 region has 14 residues. The CDR3 DNA follows: TGTGCCAGCAGCTCTCAGGGAATTGCCGAGACCCAGTACTTC. Amino acid sequence: CASSSQGIAETQYF.

The V and J genes are TRBV2 and TRBJ2-2; 9 bases fit TRBD2. The germline CDR1 and CDR2 sequences are SNHLY and FYNNEI. With V trimmed by 11 bases and J by 4 bases, 17 bases remained unmatched. There are 17 residues in the CDR3. The CDR3 DNA follows: TGTGCCGTCCCCCTCGTGGGCGGGGGGGCCCGCACCGGGGAGCTGTTTTTT. It translates to CAVPLVGGGARTGELFF.

This rearrangement joins TRBV5-4 to TRBJ1-4, with 12 bases identical to TRBD1. The V and J ends lost 4 bases and 3 bases, in that order; junction bases with no gene match: 1. The CDR3 loop spans 15 amino acids. Germline loops: CDR1 SGHNT, CDR2 YYREEE (reference sequence). The CDR3 sequence is CASSGTGGPNEKLFF. The CDR3 region has the DNA TGTGCCAGCAGCGGGACAGGGGGCCCTAATGAAAAACTGTTTTTT.

This chain uses TRBV21-1 with TRBJ1-4; the table's TRBD1 call for D was not verified on the DNA. TRBV21-1 is a listed pseudogene. The CDR3 spans 16 residues. The DNA for the CDR3 is TGTGCCAGCAGCACCAAATTTCAGGCAACTAATGAAAAACTGTTTTTT. Protein product: CASSTKFQATNEKLFF.

The V gene is TRBV4-3, the J gene TRBJ1-2; D ambiguous. V dropped 1 base and J dropped 1 base, with 10 bases sitting between them. The CDR3 contains 15 residues. Germline V gives CDR1 LGHNA, CDR2 YSLEER. In nucleotides, the CDR3 is TGCGCCAGCAGCCAAGCCGCGAGAGTTAACTATGGCTACACCTTC. Its protein product is CASSQAARVNYGYTF.

The chain employs TRBV11-2 and TRBJ2-1, with D perhaps TRBD1 (6 bases). V dropped 4 bases and J dropped 0 bases, with 13 bases sitting between them. The germline gives CDR1 SGHAT, CDR2 FQNNGV. This CDR3 has 16 residues. This CDR3 reads CASSSLRGSSYNEQFF. The CDR3 bases are TGTGCCAGCAGCTCGCTGAGGGGGAGCTCCTACAATGAGCAGTTCTTC. The full variable domain, in which reference TRBV11-2 and TRBJ2-1 provide the parts outside the CDR3, is EAGVAQSPRYKIIEKRQSVAFWCNPISGHATLYWYQQILGQGPKLLIQFQNNGVVDDSQLPKDRFSAERLKGVDSTLKIQPAKLEDSAVYLCASSSLRGSSYNEQFFGPGTRLTVL.

The V gene is TRBV5-1, the J gene TRBJ1-2; 9 bases line up with TRBD1. The CDR3 spans 15 residues. The germline V gene has CDR1 SGHRS and CDR2 YFSETQ. The ends lost 1 base at V and 4 bases at J; junction bases unmatched: 5. The CDR3 is CASSLNRGQGYGYTF. The CDR3 nucleotides read TGCGCCAGCAGCTTGAACAGGGGGCAGGGCTATGGCTACACCTTC. The whole variable domain, remainder taken from reference TRBV5-1 and TRBJ1-2, is KAGVTQTPRYLIKTRGQQVTLSCSPISGHRSVSWYQQTPGQGLQFLFEYFSETQRNKGNFPGRFSGRQFSNSRSEMNVSTLELGDSALYLCASSLNRGQGYGYTFGSGTRLTVV.

The chain is built from TRBV7-2 and TRBJ2-7, with TRBD1 identical over 8 bases. Germline CDR1 reads SGHTA; CDR2 reads FQGNSA. V shed 2 bases and J 7 bases; nucleotides not matched to a gene: 10. The CDR3 runs 15 residues. This chain's CDR3 is CASSLMTGDVGEQYF. DNA for the CDR3: TGTGCCAGCAGCTTAATGACAGGGGACGTTGGGGAGCAGTACTTC. The whole variable domain, remainder taken from reference TRBV7-2 and TRBJ2-7, is GAGVSQSPSNKVTEKGKDVELRCDPISGHTALYWYRQSLGQGLEFLIYFQGNSAPDKSGLPSDRFSAERTGGSVSTLTIQRTQQEDSAVYLCASSLMTGDVGEQYFGPGTRLTVT.

This clone turned up a few times. This chain joins TRBV6-6 and TRBJ1-5; D is perhaps TRBD1 (6 bases). This CDR3 comprises 13 residues. The V gene lost 6 bases and the J gene lost 5 bases, with 11 bases spanning the gap. Germline CDR1 MNHNY, CDR2 SVGAGI (reference sequence). The CDR3 coding sequence is TGTGCCAGCAGCGGGCAGGGGCATCAGCCCCAGCATTTT. Translated, it gives CASSGQGHQPQHF.

The chain is built from TRBV30 and TRBJ2-3, with D perhaps matching TRBD2 (5 bases). CDR3 size: 12 residues. The germline V gene has CDR1 GTSNPN and CDR2 SVGIG (reference sequence). V was shortened by 3 bases and J by 6 bases, with 10 bases between the two germline ends. CDR3 coding DNA: TGTGCCTGGAGGCCTAGCTCCGATACGCAGTATTTT. Translating it yields CAWRPSSDTQYF.

The chain employs TRBV9 and TRBJ1-4; 12 bases fit TRBD1. Germline-derived CDR1 and CDR2 are SGDLS and YYNGEE. The CDR3 totals 16 residues. The V segment lost 2 bases and the J segment 8 bases; nucleotides outside the gene matches: 7. The CDR3, as DNA: TGTGCCAGCAGCGTTTTCCCCGGGACAGGGGGCGAAAAACTGTTTTTT. Amino acids: CASSVFPGTGGEKLFF.

The J gene is TRBJ1-2, the V gene TRBV29-1; 7 nucleotides match TRBD1. V was clipped by 4 bases and J by 9 bases; unmatched bases: 8. Germline V gene lookup returns CDR1 SQVTM and CDR2 ANQGSEA. The CDR3 spans 12 residues. The CDR3 region is CSVVHGGQRYTF. The CDR3 DNA follows: TGCAGCGTTGTCCACGGGGGACAGCGCTACACCTTC.

The V and J genes are TRBV11-3 and TRBJ1-1; the D is unclear. Deletions cut 2 bases from V and 4 bases from J, with 17 bases between. This CDR3 spans 16 amino acids. The V gene's germline CDR1 is SGHNT and CDR2 YENEEA. The CDR3 here is CASSLYSGSGRTEAFF. For the CDR3, the DNA is TGTGCCAGCAGCTTATATAGCGGGAGTGGGCGCACTGAAGCTTTCTTT.

The V call is TRBV10-2, the J call TRBJ1-4; D is undetermined. V dropped 5 bases and J dropped 8 bases, with 12 bases sitting between them. CDR3 length: 13 residues. CDR1 and CDR2 from the germline V gene are WSHSY and SAAADI. This chain's CDR3 is CASSWIRKEKLFF. In DNA form, the CDR3 reads TGCGCCAGCAGTTGGATCCGCAAGGAAAAACTGTTTTTT.

The V call is TRBV19, the J call TRBJ2-3; D call uncertain. CDR3 length equals 14 residues. Germline lookup yields CDR1 LNHDA and CDR2 SQIVND (reference sequence). Trimming took 3 bases from V and 1 from J, leaving 8 bases between them. The CDR3 loop reads CASSIGGGTDTQYF. In DNA form, the CDR3 reads TGTGCCAGTAGTATCGGTGGGGGCACAGATACGCAGTATTTT.